The T cell receptor (beta chain) under discussion was sequenced for a study of blood T cell repertoires in COVID-19. Across the study: The analysed material was cDNA or gDNA that came from T cells, B-cell-depleted T cells, or PBMCs.

On this clone itself: The identical CDR3 is also encoded by other nucleotide sequences in the sample.

The CDR3 consists of 15 residues. With 4 bases clipped from V and 4 bases from J, the junction kept 5 bases outside the gene matches. Germline V gene data show CDR1 as KGHDR and CDR2 as SFDVKD. TCRdb's table, derived via immunoSEQ multiplex PCR, lists solely in-frame clones and lacks some. The data show 350,000 to 400,000 clones, roughly 92% seen once. The sequencing input was PBMCs or T cells enriched from blood (not recorded which). The chain uses TRBV24-1 and TRBJ1-5; TRBD1 matches 8 bases. The sequence was obtained from a woman aged 40 to 49 who had been exposed to COVID-19. The DNA of the CDR3 is TGTGCCACCAGTGAGGGGACAGGTGGAAATCAGCCCCAGCATTTT. This translates into CATSEGTGGNQPQHF.